The 12 T cell receptor beta chains listed next were all sequenced from one sample in a study of T cells expressing NK-cell markers. TCRdb re-called the 5' RACE reads, yielding one record per CDR3 amino acid sequence without DNA. The repertoire shows roughly 160,000 distinct CDR3 sequences; the top ten hold just over 20%. Sequenced sample: blood T cells: a sorted CD56 or NKG2C T cell subset, CD4+ or CD8+ T cells, or bulk PBMC T cells (not recorded which). The receptors stem from a man aged 18-69 years in good health.

This rearrangement joins TRBV7-9 to TRBJ2-4; TCRdb designates TRBD2, a call that cannot be tested without DNA. The CDR3 is 15 residues long. Per germline, CDR1 SEHNR and CDR2 FQNEAQ (reference sequence). The CDR3 sequence: CASSLVSSGKNIQYF.

This rearrangement joins TRBV12-3 or TRBV12-4 to TRBJ1-1; no DNA is available, so the TRBD1 call from TCRdb remains unchecked. This CDR3 has 11 amino acids. CDR3 amino acids: CASRWGTEAFF.

This chain joins TRBV9 and TRBJ1-2; TCRdb's assignment of TRBD1 cannot be checked, as there is no DNA. Germline loops: CDR1 SGDLS, CDR2 YYNGEE. The CDR3 consists of 12 residues. Here the CDR3 reads CASSVGQNGYTF.

The rearrangement links TRBV12-3 or TRBV12-4 to TRBJ2-5; the D call from TCRdb, TRBD1, cannot be confirmed without DNA. The CDR3 is 14 residues long. This CDR3 reads CASTLGHIQETQYF.

The genes are TRBV9 and TRBJ2-2. The CDR3 is 16 amino acids. Germline values: CDR1 SGDLS, CDR2 YYNGEE. CDR3 loop: CASSDRVVPNTGELFF.

CDR3 in amino acids: CASSPWSAEAFF. This chain links TRBV7-9 with TRBJ1-1. The CDR3 contains 12 residues. Per germline, CDR1 SEHNR and CDR2 FQNEAQ (reference sequence).

CDR3 residues: CASSPGTSQVYYNEQFF. The V gene is TRBV5-1, the J gene TRBJ2-1; there is no DNA to check the TCRdb D call of TRBD2. Germline V CDR1 and CDR2: SGHRS, YFSETQ. This CDR3 has 17 amino acids.

The chain is built from TRBV27 and TRBJ2-7; without DNA, the TCRdb call of TRBD1 cannot be checked. This CDR3 has 14 residues. Germline-derived CDR1 and CDR2 are MNHEY and SMNVEV (reference sequence). CDR3 sequence reads: CASSLTGTNYEQYF.

The chain links TRBV6-6 to TRBJ2-3. CDR3 size: 12 residues. In germline, CDR1 is MNHNY, CDR2 SVGAGI (reference sequence). The CDR3 protein is CASSYYGDTQYF.

This sequence joins TRBV28 and TRBJ1-1. This CDR3 spans 12 amino acids. Germline V CDR1 and CDR2: MDHEN, SYDVKM. The CDR3 here is CASRLRRSEAFF.

V gene TRBV12-3 or TRBV12-4 combines with J gene TRBJ1-3; the TRBD1 assignment by TCRdb is unverifiable without DNA. The CDR3 sequence is 14 residues long. CDR3 loop: CASSLYRGRDTIYF.

The rearrangement links TRBV7-9 to TRBJ2-4; TCRdb indicates TRBD1, and absent DNA this call remains unverified. Germline V CDR1 and CDR2: SEHNR, FQNEAQ (reference sequence). The CDR3 runs to 15 residues. The CDR3 reads CASSSPAGGQHIQYF.